The 17 T cell receptor beta chains reported below all come from one sample, sequenced in a study of T cell responses to AZD1222 COVID-19 vaccine. Repertoires were generated with immunoSEQ multiplex PCR, while TCRdb's copy carries only in-frame clones and drops some. This sample has 95,000 to 150,000 clones, with approximately 90% found just once. This specimen consisted of peripheral blood, obtained on day 0 of MenACWY control vaccination. The receptors here all came from an adult in good health.

This clone was seen a single time. The CDR3 nucleotides are TGTGCCAGCAGCTCCTTGGTAACCGGGAGCACCTACGAGCAGTACTTC. Translating gives CASSSLVTGSTYEQYF. J is TRBJ2-7 and V is TRBV7-2, with TRBD2 as a possible D gene (6 bases). The V gene lost 4 bases and the J gene lost 2 bases, with 18 bases spanning the gap. The V gene's germline CDR1 is SGHTA and CDR2 FQGNSA. CDR3 length equals 16 residues.

This clone was seen once. The V gene is TRBV7-9, the J gene TRBJ2-7, with TRBD1 matching over 9 bases. This CDR3 region has 15 residues. V was pared by 5 bases and J by 1 base, with 6 bases of the junction left unmatched. The V gene's germline CDR1 is SEHNR and CDR2 FQNEAQ (reference sequence). As DNA, the CDR3 is TGTGCCAGCAGCCCCGGGACAGGGAGGTCCTACGAGCAGTACTTC. It encodes CASSPGTGRSYEQYF.

This clone was observed a handful of times. This chain joins TRBV11-3 and TRBJ1-1; TRBD1 matches 7 bases. Per germline, CDR1 SGHNT and CDR2 YENEEA. V dropped 5 bases and J dropped 0; count of bases not matched to a gene: 15. The CDR3 extends over 18 amino acids. The CDR3 DNA reads as TGTGCCAGCAGCCCCAAGGCCGGGACAGATCTAATGAACACTGAAGCTTTCTTT. Its translation is CASSPKAGTDLMNTEAFF.

The gene calls are TRBV7-8 and TRBJ1-2, with a weak D call TRBD1 (5 bases). CDR1 and CDR2 (germline): SGHVS, FQNEAQ. This CDR3 comprises 12 residues. Trimming shortened V by 5 bases and J by 12 bases, and 16 bases separated the two germline ends. The CDR3, as DNA: TGTGCCAGCAGCCCCAACTCAGGGCGCAACACCTTC. Translation: CASSPNSGRNTF.

This clone was seen a few times. The chain uses TRBV9 and TRBJ1-3; D not certain. The CDR3 has 16 residues. Germline V gives CDR1 SGDLS, CDR2 YYNGEE. Trimming took 0 bases from V and 0 from J, leaving 10 bases between them. The CDR3 region has the DNA TGTGCCAGCAGCGTAGGGCCGGATGACTCTGGAAACACCATATATTTT. Translation gives CASSVGPDDSGNTIYF. Full variable domain (outside the CDR3, taken from reference TRBV9 and TRBJ1-3): DSGVTQTPKHLITATGQRVTLRCSPRSGDLSVYWYQQSLDQGLQFLIQYYNGEERAKGNILERFSAQQFPDLHSELNLSSLELGDSALYFCASSVGPDDSGNTIYFGEGSWLTVV.

This clone appeared once. The chain links TRBV4-2 to TRBJ2-5; TRBD1 matches at 9 bases. The germline gives CDR1 LGHNA, CDR2 YNFKEQ. With 1 base clipped from V and 3 bases from J, the junction kept 3 bases outside the gene matches. The CDR3 contains 15 residues. The CDR3 spells CASSQVGTGKETQYF. CDR3 bases: TGTGCCAGCAGCCAAGTCGGGACAGGGAAAGAGACCCAGTACTTC.

The rearrangement joins TRBV5-4 to TRBJ1-2; the D gene is possibly TRBD1 (6 bases). The CDR3 runs 18 residues. V was clipped by 2 bases and J by 6 bases, with 26 bases between them. Germline V gene data show CDR1 as SGHNT and CDR2 as YYREEE (reference sequence). The CDR3 region has the DNA TGTGCCAGCAGCTTACTTTTTGGAGGGGGTAGTAAATGGGATGGCTACACCTTC. It yields the protein CASSLLFGGGSKWDGYTF. Together with reference TRBV5-4 and TRBJ1-2, the CDR3 gives the full variable domain: ETGVTQSPTHLIKTRGQQVTLRCSSQSGHNTVSWYQQALGQGPQFIFQYYREEENGRGNFPPRFSGLQFPNYSSELNVNALELDDSALYLCASSLLFGGGSKWDGYTFGSGTRLTVV.

The chain joins TRBV5-6 to TRBJ2-7; D possibly corresponds to TRBD2 (6 bases). The germline gives CDR1 SGHDT, CDR2 YYEEEE. V lost 4 bases and J lost 2, with 13 bases in between. The CDR3 loop spans 14 amino acids. The CDR3 nucleotides read TGTGCCAGCAGCAAGGGACTCCCGACCTACGAGCAGTACTTC. Protein: CASSKGLPTYEQYF.

The chain uses TRBV2 and TRBJ1-1; tentative D call: TRBD1 (6 bases). The CDR3 consists of 13 residues. Trimming removed 9 bases from V and 1 base from J, with 12 bases in between. Germline CDR1 is SNHLY and CDR2 is FYNNEI. The CDR3 bases are TGTGCCAGTACTGGACAGAGGAACACTGAAGCTTTCTTT. Amino acids: CASTGQRNTEAFF. Supplemented by reference TRBV2 and TRBJ1-1, the full variable domain reads EPEVTQTPSHQVTQMGQEVILRCVPISNHLYFYWYRQILGQKVEFLVSFYNNEISEKSEIFDDQFSVERPDGSNFTLKIRSTKLEDSAMYFCASTGQRNTEAFFGQGTRLTVV.

This rearrangement joins TRBV24-1 to TRBJ2-2; the D gene is possibly TRBD2 (6 bases). Germline CDR1 reads KGHDR; CDR2 reads SFDVKD. V was shortened by 2 bases and J by 6 bases, with 15 bases between the two germline ends. CDR3 length: 16 residues. CDR3 region: CATSDSRDSGAGELFF. The CDR3 DNA reads as TGTGCCACCAGTGATTCCCGCGATAGCGGAGCCGGGGAGCTGTTTTTT.

The chain has TRBV11-2 and TRBJ1-3, with D uncertain. Trimming cost V 5 bases and J 7 bases, with 9 bases left between them. Germline V gene sequence: CDR1 SGHAT, CDR2 FQNNGV. CDR3 length: 12 residues. Written as DNA, the CDR3 is TGTGCCAGCAGCCCATCGCTGAACACCATATATTTT. The encoded protein is CASSPSLNTIYF.

This clone was seen a single time. The genes are TRBV6-1 and TRBJ2-7, with 11 bases that match TRBD1. The CDR3 is 16 residues long. The ends lost 2 bases at V and 3 bases at J; junction bases unmatched: 6. Germline V CDR1 and CDR2: MNHNS, SASEGT. CDR3 in DNA: TGTGCCAGCAGTGAAAGCGGGACAGGGGGTTTCTACGAGCAGTACTTC. It is translated as CASSESGTGGFYEQYF.

This chain links TRBV5-1 with TRBJ2-7, with TRBD2 as a possible D gene (6 bases). CDR1 SGHRS and CDR2 YFSETQ come from the germline V gene. The CDR3 loop spans 21 amino acids. V lost 0 bases and J lost 1, with 29 bases in between. DNA for the CDR3: TGCGCCAGCAGCTTGGGCCTTATTGGGCACGGGACTCTCGGAGGGTCCTACGAGCAGTACTTC. This gives the protein CASSLGLIGHGTLGGSYEQYF.

This clone was found once. This sequence joins TRBV4-3 and TRBJ2-2, with unresolved D. The CDR3 has 14 residues. Trimming pared 4 bases from V and 0 bases from J, leaving 6 bases between. Germline CDR1 LGHNA, CDR2 YSLEER. CDR3 residues: CASSPRTNTGELFF. CDR3 nucleotide sequence: TGCGCCAGCAGCCCTAGGACGAACACCGGGGAGCTGTTTTTT.

The chain joins TRBV9 to TRBJ2-1; D perhaps matches TRBD2 (5 bases). V lost 0 bases to trimming and J lost 6 bases, with 16 bases between them. Germline-derived CDR1 and CDR2 are SGDLS and YYNGEE. CDR3 size: 16 residues. CDR3 loop: CASSVESGLRGNEQFF. The CDR3 coding sequence is TGTGCCAGCAGCGTAGAAAGTGGCCTTCGGGGCAATGAGCAGTTCTTC.

This clone appeared a few times. This chain uses TRBV7-8 with TRBJ2-1; D uncertain. The CDR3 length is 13 residues. CDR1 SGHVS and CDR2 FQNEAQ come from the germline V gene. Trimming took off 1 base at V and 5 bases at J, with 6 bases between the two ends. The CDR3 protein is CASSLDRDNEQFF. The CDR3 DNA sequence: TGTGCCAGCAGCTTAGACAGAGACAATGAGCAGTTCTTC.

This chain uses TRBV13 with TRBJ1-2; D unresolved. Germline V CDR1 and CDR2: PRHDT, FYEKMQ (reference sequence). V gave up 0 bases and J gave up 2 bases, with 10 bases separating them. This CDR3 contains 15 residues. Here the CDR3 reads CASSLGGRLNYGYTF. In DNA, the CDR3 is TGTGCCAGCAGCTTAGGGGGCAGGCTAAACTATGGCTACACCTTC.